Detailed here is one T cell receptor beta chain. Antigen unknown. The data are from a study of T-cell reconstitution after alpha-beta-depleted transplantation in children. Study-level points and caveats: Newly generated T cells supplied most T-cell counts and diversity one year post-transplant. Some patients' high day-60 TCRbeta diversity was attributed to recipient cells surviving conditioning. Reported findings indicate that, about two months after transplant, alpha-beta T cells came from several hundred expanded clones, which were derived from non-depleted graft cells.

Unique molecular identifiers tagged the TCRbeta library. TCRdb reprocessed the PCR reads with MiXCR, giving one entry per CDR3 protein. The sample contains about a million distinct CDR3 sequences, roughly 29% of which appear only once. The material sequenced was PBMCs, mostly from graft donor cells, taken 360 days after TCRalphabeta/CD19-depleted stem cell transplant. The clonotype originates from a boy in the first two years of life who had a stem cell transplant for SCID, so the T cells may come from the graft donor.

The CDR3 loop reads CASSFLSSVVSKQYF. In DNA, the CDR3 is TGCGCCAGCAGCTTCTTGAGCAGCGTGGTTTCGAAGCAGTACTTC. The J gene is TRBJ2-7, the V gene TRBV5-1, with unresolved D. The V and J ends lost 2 bases and 8 bases respectively, with 20 bases between them. This CDR3 has 15 residues. CDR1 is SGHRS and CDR2 is YFSETQ in the germline V gene.